These T cell receptor beta chains were read from a single sample in a study of blood T cell repertoires in COVID-19. Assay used: immunoSEQ multiplex PCR; TCRdb lists only in-frame clones, some missing. The sample includes about 77,000 clones, approximately 79% of them seen just once. Sequenced sample: peripheral blood. All receptors derive from a man aged 65 to 79 with active or convalescent COVID-19. Each CDR3 is given with its conserved first and last residue. A D gene is named only where the DNA matches it firmly. Some rows mark clone size as missing; the rest say once, few, many or name a class of expanded clone.

cdr3_aa	cdr3_nt	j_call	d_call	v_call	clone_size
CASSKDQGASPLHF	TGTGCCAGCAGCAAAGACCAGGGCGCCTCACCCCTCCACTTT	TRBJ1-6	.	TRBV7-8	.
CASGFDRVLEAFF	TGTGCTAGTGGTTTCGACAGGGTCTTAGAAGCTTTCTTT	TRBJ1-1	TRBD1	TRBV12-5	.
CASSLMQGLSEAFF	TGTGCCAGCAGCTTAATGCAGGGTCTCTCTGAAGCTTTCTTT	TRBJ1-1	.	TRBV7-3	few
CASSPRVGGKQYF	TGTGCCAGCAGCCCCCGAGTGGGGGGGAAGCAGTACTTC	TRBJ2-7	TRBD2	TRBV28	.
CASSEYWAGRPQHF	TGTGCCAGCAGTGAATATTGGGCGGGGCGGCCCCAGCATTTT	TRBJ1-5	.	TRBV2	once
CASSPKTSAGELFF	TGTGCCAGCAGCCCCAAGACTTCAGCCGGGGAGCTGTTTTTT	TRBJ2-2	.	TRBV7-3	few
CARGGFYEQYF	TGCGCCAGGGGAGGGTTCTACGAGCAGTACTTC	TRBJ2-7	TRBD2	TRBV5-1	.
CASNPSTATNEKLFF	TGTGCCAGTAATCCCTCGACAGCAACTAATGAAAAACTGTTTTTT	TRBJ1-4	.	TRBV19	few
CASSLAGVDYGYTF	TGCGCCAGCAGCTTGGCAGGGGTGGACTATGGCTACACCTTC	TRBJ1-2	.	TRBV5-1	.
CASGLVLEGRGAQAQYF	TGTGCTAGTGGTTTGGTACTTGAGGGGCGCGGGGCCCAGGCCCAGTACTTC	TRBJ2-5	.	TRBV12-5	once
CASSPPVVEKLFF	TGTGCCAGCTCACCACCCGTAGTTGAAAAACTGTTTTTT	TRBJ1-4	.	TRBV18	.
CASSLRTGRDTQYF	TGTGCCAGCAGCCTTAGGACAGGGCGAGATACGCAGTATTTT	TRBJ2-3	TRBD1	TRBV7-9	once
CASSLLDGDNQPQHF	TGTGCCAGCAGCTTACTAGACGGCGACAATCAGCCCCAGCATTTT	TRBJ1-5	.	TRBV7-9	.
CASSSRQGSSTQYF	TGTGCCAGCAGCTCCCGACAGGGATCGAGTACGCAGTATTTT	TRBJ2-3	TRBD1	TRBV7-9	few
CASREGLTGELFF	TGTGCCAGCAGGGAGGGGCTCACCGGGGAGCTGTTTTTT	TRBJ2-2	.	TRBV25-1	.
CASSQGAMGEAFF	TGTGCCAGCAGCCAGGGGGCAATGGGTGAAGCTTTCTTT	TRBJ1-1	TRBD1	TRBV7-9	.
CASSYSPGNEQFF	TGTGCCAGCAGTTACTCCCCAGGGAATGAGCAGTTCTTC	TRBJ2-1	.	TRBV6-5	few
CASSRPGQGKGSEKLFF	TGCGCCAGCAGCAGACCGGGACAGGGTAAAGGTAGTGAAAAACTGTTTTTT	TRBJ1-4	TRBD1	TRBV4-1	few
CASSQDGGTGSYEQYF	TGTGCCAGCAGCCAAGATGGGGGGACAGGTTCCTACGAGCAGTACTTC	TRBJ2-7	TRBD1	TRBV4-2	many
CASGRGSREKLFF	TGTGCCAGCGGTAGAGGGTCGCGGGAAAAACTGTTTTTT	TRBJ1-4	.	TRBV6-5	.
CASSEIQGQGPGNEQFF	TGTGCCAGCAGTGAAATCCAGGGACAGGGGCCTGGCAATGAGCAGTTCTTC	TRBJ2-1	TRBD1	TRBV2	.
CASSYETGAYYGYTF	TGTGCCAGCAGTTATGAGACAGGGGCCTACTATGGCTACACCTTC	TRBJ1-2	TRBD1	TRBV6-5	.
CASSPPPGKNYGYTF	TGTGCCAGCAGTCCCCCCCCAGGGAAAAACTATGGCTACACCTTC	TRBJ1-2	.	TRBV6-5	.
CASSRIWAVEAFF	TGTGCCAGCAGCAGGATTTGGGCAGTAGAAGCTTTCTTT	TRBJ1-1	.	TRBV21-1	.
CASSRGDTSSGNTIYF	TGCGCCAGCAGCCGAGGGGACACGAGCTCTGGAAACACCATATATTTT	TRBJ1-3	.	TRBV4-1	.
CASRGQDKRLAGNTGELFF	TGTGCCAGCAGGGGACAGGACAAAAGACTAGCGGGGAACACCGGGGAGCTGTTTTTT	TRBJ2-2	TRBD2	TRBV2	once
CASSLDLRQGKVELFF	TGTGCCAGCAGTTTAGATTTAAGGCAGGGAAAGGTTGAGCTGTTTTTT	TRBJ2-2	.	TRBV27	.
CASSQDRQGARGTQYF	TGTGCCAGCAGCCAAGATCGACAGGGGGCAAGGGGTACGCAGTATTTT	TRBJ2-3	TRBD1	TRBV4-2	.
CASSPATVRTYEQYF	TGTGCCAGCTCACCGGCAACAGTGAGAACCTACGAGCAGTACTTC	TRBJ2-7	.	TRBV18	.
CASSQAVRETQYF	TGTGCCAGCAGCCAAGCGGTTAGAGAGACCCAGTACTTC	TRBJ2-5	.	TRBV3-1/TRBV3-2	.
CASSPHDRAGAFF	TGTGCCAGCAGTCCGCATGACAGGGCTGGGGCTTTCTTT	TRBJ1-1	TRBD1	TRBV28	.
CASSPHGAGVEQYF	TGTGCCAGCAGCCCCCACGGAGCAGGGGTCGAGCAGTACTTC	TRBJ2-7	.	TRBV3-1/TRBV3-2	.
CASSLNRVSSSQYF	TGTGCCAGCAGCTTAAACAGGGTTTCCTCCAGCCAGTACTTC	TRBJ2-5	.	TRBV27	.
CASRKQSPNEQFF	TGTGCCAGCAGGAAACAATCCCCCAATGAGCAGTTCTTC	TRBJ2-1	.	TRBV28	.
CASNKNEDTEAFF	TGTGCCAGCAACAAAAACGAGGACACTGAAGCTTTCTTT	TRBJ1-1	.	TRBV7-9	once
CASSGLQGEAFF	TGTGCCAGCAGCGGCCTACAGGGTGAAGCTTTCTTT	TRBJ1-1	.	TRBV9	.
CSASEGLRQYF	TGCAGTGCTAGCGAGGGACTTCGGCAGTACTTC	TRBJ2-7	.	TRBV20-1	.
CASRSGLAGSYEQYF	TGTGCCAGCAGGTCCGGACTAGCGGGCTCCTACGAGCAGTACTTC	TRBJ2-7	TRBD2	TRBV4-2	few
CAPTYRGCDYEQYF	TGCGCCCCCACCTACAGGGGGTGTGACTACGAGCAGTACTTC	TRBJ2-7	TRBD1	TRBV23-1	once
CSVVPSGRSNEKLFF	TGCAGCGTAGTTCCTAGCGGGCGATCAAATGAAAAACTGTTTTTT	TRBJ1-4	.	TRBV29-1	.
CASSSSYNQPQHF	TGTGCCAGCAGTTCCTCATACAATCAGCCCCAGCATTTT	TRBJ1-5	.	TRBV6-5	.
CASSQVSRGAEETQYF	TGTGCCAGCAGCCAAGTGTCGCGGGGGGCTGAAGAGACCCAGTACTTC	TRBJ2-5	TRBD2	TRBV3-1/TRBV3-2	.
CASSPRDRANQPQHF	TGTGCCAGCAGTCCACGGGACAGGGCGAATCAGCCCCAGCATTTT	TRBJ1-5	TRBD1	TRBV27	.
CASRDRGAVAFF	TGTGCCAGTAGGGACAGGGGCGCGGTTGCTTTCTTT	TRBJ1-1	TRBD1	TRBV19	.